The T cell receptor (beta chain) under discussion was sequenced for a study of T cell responses to AZD1222 COVID-19 vaccine (dated by TCRdb to the early 2020s). As for the study more broadly: A total of 230 or so trial participants underwent TCR sequencing, of whom about 210 received two doses of AZD1222 and some 26 received two doses of the MenACWY control vaccine. Trial participants were enrolled by age into subgroups of 18-55, 56-69 and 70-plus years, and roughly 150, 30 and 60 TCR-sequenced participants, respectively, were included in these subgroups. Paper-wide results and their limitations: Epitopes outside the regions mutated in the B.1.351 and B.1.1.7 variants were reportedly recognized by nearly half of the unique spike-specific TCRs. Conclusions about previously exposed vaccinees are limited because only six or seven AZD1222 recipients were SARS-CoV-2 seropositive at baseline. The vaccine-associated CD4 TCRs covered the entire spike protein, and the dominant responses fell in regions 160-218 and 743-854. Because no day 14 peak-response samples were available, repertoires were characterized only after the peak T cell response. The 56-69-year group was small, and its depth increase did not reach significance, likely because of low power. Participants were mostly white British and included more females than males, and it was suggested by the authors that clonal diversity may have been underestimated. A significant rise in spike-specific TCR breadth and depth was observed after two AZD1222 doses relative to day 0 and relative to MenACWY recipients.

CDR1 and CDR2 are read off the germline V gene as MDHEN and SYDVKM. V drops 1 base and J drops 7 bases, leaving 17 bases in between. The CDR3, cysteine through phenylalanine, is 16 amino acids long. Only CDR3 DNA is held: 48 bases, read in frame from base 1. According to the study, the label for this sample's time point signals: baseline before first vaccination. The label giving this sample's treatment or condition can be read as: meningococcal conjugate vaccine given as trial control. Vaccinee samples were obtained from the UK trials COV001 and COV002, which included a single-blind randomized controlled phase 2/3 trial of AZD1222 (ChAdOx1 nCoV-19) in healthy adults. Trial participant PBMC samples were collected at day 0 and day 28 after the second dose for TCRbeta chain sequencing. The CDR3 regions of human TCRbeta chains were analyzed by immunosequencing. On the study's bioinformatics: Repertoire TCRs were matched against a reference library of SARS-CoV-2-specific TCRs generated with the MIRA antigen-specificity platform. Breadth meant the fraction of unique TCRs that were SARS-CoV-2-associated, whereas depth meant the fraction of total T cells that were SARS-CoV-2-associated. Each spike-specific TCR was assigned to its reactive spike region and to a CD4 or CD8 class using the MIRA data. Log10-transformed breadth and depth values were compared by one-way ANOVA with Sidak's multiple comparisons tests. TCRdb re-hosts the immuneACCESS table, in-frame sequences only. Its copies lack some clones; in the studies checked, an unresolved V gene accounts for under half of them, and the cause for the rest is not known. V, J and clone size were drawn from that table, and D and trimming were deduced from the DNA. The sample table records 80,000 to 95,000 clones; roughly 89% of these occur just once. Over 2.5% of the sample belongs to the ten largest clones.

As for this clone: Its antigen has not been determined. No base qualities exist here, and no much larger clone lies one base off it.

Here the chain combines TRBV28 and TRBJ1-5, with a weak D call of TRBD1 (5 bases match). The sequence was collected from an adult in good health. This material consisted of peripheral blood, taken on day 0 of MenACWY control vaccination. Read as DNA, the sequence is TGTGCCAGCAGTTTATTTACCGGGACCCAAAGGCAGCCCCAGCATTTT. Translated, it gives CASSLFTGTQRQPQHF.